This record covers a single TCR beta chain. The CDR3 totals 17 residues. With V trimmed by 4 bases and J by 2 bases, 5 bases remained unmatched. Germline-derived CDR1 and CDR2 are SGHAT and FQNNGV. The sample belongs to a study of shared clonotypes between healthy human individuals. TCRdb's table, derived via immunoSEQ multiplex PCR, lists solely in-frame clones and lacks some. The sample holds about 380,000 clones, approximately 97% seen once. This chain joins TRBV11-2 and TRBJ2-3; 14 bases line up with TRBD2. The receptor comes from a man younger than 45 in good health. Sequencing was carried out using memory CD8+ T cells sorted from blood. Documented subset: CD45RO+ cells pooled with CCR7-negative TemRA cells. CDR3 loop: CASSSGLAGGNTDTQYF. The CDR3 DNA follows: TGTGCCAGCAGCTCCGGACTAGCGGGAGGTAACACAGATACGCAGTATTTT.